Sequencing of this TCR beta chain was carried out in a study of PD-L1 blockade in urothelial cancer. The wider study: Patients, treated from about 2014 onward, received atezolizumab 1,200 mg intravenously every 3 weeks. Timepoints chosen for blood analysis were 3 weeks (second dose) and 6 weeks after treatment start. About 90% of the roughly 29 patients were men who had bladder-origin urothelial cancer.

Synthetic templates analogous to TCR were spiked into all PCRs individually. Sequencing used immunoSEQ multiplex PCR; TCRdb keeps in-frame clones, though not all of them. The data show fewer than 30,000 clones, approximately 88% seen once. V lost 4 bases and J 2 bases, leaving 12 bases between the germline ends. Germline-derived CDR1 and CDR2 are KGHSH and LQKENI. CDR3 length: 14 residues. The sequence was obtained from a man between 65 and 79 years old with urothelial cancer. Sequences were derived from PBMCs, sampled around atezolizumab (anti-PD-L1) treatment. This chain joins TRBV18 and TRBJ2-7; D is uncertain. The CDR3 sequence: CASSLGPTPYEQYF. The CDR3 DNA reads TGTGCCAGCTCACTGGGCCCTACCCCCTACGAGCAGTACTTC.